This passage covers 9 T cell receptor beta chains from one sample sequenced in a study of shared clonotypes between healthy human individuals. Here immunoSEQ multiplex PCR was the method, and the copy in TCRdb shows in-frame clones only, minus some. This table holds about 1,500,000 clones, roughly 97% found once. Sequencing was carried out using naive CD4+ T cells sorted from blood. Subset meaning: CD45RA+ positively selected. These receptors all stem from a man aged 25 to 40 in good health.

V gene TRBV7-2 combines with J gene TRBJ2-3; 7 nucleotides match TRBD1. The junction had 4 bases not matched to a gene; V was cut back by 5 bases and J by 5 bases. The CDR3 runs to 13 residues. Germline V gives CDR1 SGHTA, CDR2 FQGNSA. CDR3 DNA: TGTGCCAGCAGCCCGGGACAGCGAGATACGCAGTATTTT. This gives the protein CASSPGQRDTQYF.

This clone was detected only once. The gene calls are TRBV5-1 and TRBJ2-5; perhaps D is TRBD1 or TRBD2 (5 bases each). The V gene's germline CDR1 is SGHRS and CDR2 YFSETQ. This CDR3 is 15 amino acids long. V lost 1 base and J 2 bases, leaving 12 bases between the germline ends. The CDR3: CASSLWDGTQETQYF. CDR3 bases: TGCGCCAGCAGCTTGTGGGACGGAACACAAGAGACCCAGTACTTC.

Notes on this clone: The junction shows a germline mismatch at one end, possibly a read error. The chain carries TRBV5-4 and TRBJ2-1; 9 bases agree with TRBD2. The CDR3 loop spans 16 amino acids. Germline CDR1 SGHNT, CDR2 YYREEE (reference sequence). For the CDR3, the DNA is TGTGCCAGCAGCTTGGCTACTAGCGGGCTACGCGGCGGGTCTCTCTTC. Translation gives CASSLATSGLRGGSLF.

This sequence joins TRBV23-1 and TRBJ1-4; D is unclear. Being an ORF, TRBV23-1 has a function that is uncertain. The CDR3 is 15 amino acids. V lost 2 bases and J 4 bases, leaving 11 bases between the germline ends. The CDR3 sequence is CASSQRRKFNEKLFF. CDR3 in DNA: TGCGCCAGCAGTCAAAGACGAAAGTTTAATGAAAAACTGTTTTTT.

The genes are TRBV18 and TRBJ2-3, with D perhaps TRBD2 (6 bases). CDR1 and CDR2 from the germline V gene are KGHSH and LQKENI. Trimming took off 3 bases at V and 5 bases at J, with 12 bases between the two ends. This CDR3 spans 14 amino acids. The CDR3 coding sequence is TGTGCCAGCTCACCGGGACTCAACGGAGATACGCAGTATTTT. Protein: CASSPGLNGDTQYF. Filled out from reference TRBV18 and TRBJ2-3, the complete variable domain reads NAGVMQNPRHLVRRRGQEARLRCSPMKGHSHVYWYRQLPEEGLKFMVYLQKENIIDESGMPKERFSAEFPKEGPSILRIQQVVRGDSAAYFCASSPGLNGDTQYFGPGTRLTVL.

V and J are TRBV29-1 and TRBJ1-1, with D tentatively TRBD1 (5 bases). Deletions cut 4 bases from V and 2 bases from J, with 8 bases between. The CDR3 totals 12 residues. Germline lookup yields CDR1 SQVTM and CDR2 ANQGSEA. The CDR3 DNA reads TGCAGCGTTGCGGACACTAACACTGAAGCTTTCTTT. This gives the protein CSVADTNTEAFF. The whole variable domain, filled in from reference TRBV29-1 and TRBJ1-1, reads SAVISQKPSRDICQRGTSLTIQCQVDSQVTMMFWYRQQPGQSLTLIATANQGSEATYESGFVIDKFPISRPNLTFSTLTVSNMSPEDSSIYLCSVADTNTEAFFGQGTRLTVV.

V is TRBV29-1 and J is TRBJ1-1; no definite D call. There are 14 residues in the CDR3. Germline V gives CDR1 SQVTM, CDR2 ANQGSEA. V lost 4 bases to trimming and J lost 0 bases, with 12 bases between them. CDR3 nucleotide sequence: TGCAGCGTTGCCATGGACCTCGTGAACACTGAAGCTTTCTTT. Its protein is CSVAMDLVNTEAFF.

The genes are TRBV5-1 and TRBJ2-7; TRBD1 matches at 7 bases. The junction had 5 bases not matched to a gene; V was cut back by 4 bases and J by 4 bases. Looked up from germline, CDR1 is SGHRS and CDR2 is YFSETQ. The CDR3 runs to 13 residues. CDR3 nucleotides: TGCGCCAGCAGCCCAGAGACAGGGTACGAGCAGTACTTC. Its translation: CASSPETGYEQYF.

The rearrangement joins TRBV5-5 to TRBJ2-1, with 7 bases matching TRBD1. Germline V gene lookup returns CDR1 SGHKS and CDR2 YYEKEE (reference sequence). The V segment lost 4 bases and the J segment 2 bases; nucleotides outside the gene matches: 6. The CDR3 spans 15 residues. This chain's CDR3 is CASSIDRVPYNEQFF. CDR3 in DNA: TGTGCCAGCAGCATAGACAGGGTACCCTACAATGAGCAGTTCTTC.